The sequence of this T cell receptor (beta chain) was determined in a study of control samples from healthy donors and cancer patients (dated by TCRdb to 2019 to 2021). V lost 1 base and J lost 4 bases; the stretch between them is 13 bases long. Its CDR3 holds 15 amino acids, cysteine through phenylalanine. Solely the CDR3 DNA is kept, with 45 bases framed from the first base. According to the germline V gene, CDR1 reads LGHNA and CDR2 reads YSLEER. Libraries were prepared through the immunoSEQ multiplex PCR assay. This immuneACCESS table, as held by TCRdb, lists in-frame sequences with V and J called but not all clones. Of the missing ones, under half trace to an unresolved V gene in checked studies; the others have no known cause. This sample comprises some 120,000 clones, about 90% of them detected only once. The ten largest make up roughly 2% of the sample. About this clone itself: It lacks a known antigen. The input lacks base qualities; no much larger clone sits a single base away.

This TCR was sampled from a man aged 18 to 29 in good health. The chain employs TRBV4-3 and TRBJ2-5, with no confident D gene call. Sequencing was done on a sample of blood. The CDR3 amino acid sequence is: CASSQGSWSRETQYF. The DNA reads as follows: TGCGCCAGCAGCCAAGGGTCGTGGTCCAGAGAGACCCAGTACTTC.